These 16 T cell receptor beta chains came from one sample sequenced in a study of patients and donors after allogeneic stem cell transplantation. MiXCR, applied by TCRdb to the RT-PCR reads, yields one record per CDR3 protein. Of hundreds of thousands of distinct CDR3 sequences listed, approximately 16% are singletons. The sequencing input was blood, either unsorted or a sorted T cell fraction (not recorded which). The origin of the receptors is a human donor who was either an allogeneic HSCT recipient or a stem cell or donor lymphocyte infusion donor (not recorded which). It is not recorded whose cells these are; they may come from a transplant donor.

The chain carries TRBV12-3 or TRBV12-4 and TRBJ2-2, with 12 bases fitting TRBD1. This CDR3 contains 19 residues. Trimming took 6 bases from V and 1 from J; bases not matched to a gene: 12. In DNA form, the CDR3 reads TGTGCCAGCAGGCCAAGCACCGGGACAGGGGGCATGAACACCGGGGAGCTGTTTTTT. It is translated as CASRPSTGTGGMNTGELFF.

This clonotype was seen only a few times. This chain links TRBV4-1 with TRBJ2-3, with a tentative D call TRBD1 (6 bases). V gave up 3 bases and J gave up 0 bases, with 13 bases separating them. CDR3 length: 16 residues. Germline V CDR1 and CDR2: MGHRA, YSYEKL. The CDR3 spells CASSQGTILSTDTQYF. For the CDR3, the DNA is TGCGCCAGCAGCCAGGGGACAATATTGAGCACAGATACGCAGTATTTT.

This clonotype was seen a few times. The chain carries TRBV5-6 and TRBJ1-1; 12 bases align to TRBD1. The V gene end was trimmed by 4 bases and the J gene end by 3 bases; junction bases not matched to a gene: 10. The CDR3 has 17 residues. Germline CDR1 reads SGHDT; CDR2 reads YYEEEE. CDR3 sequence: CASSPWPGQGAYTEAFF. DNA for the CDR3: TGTGCCAGCAGCCCTTGGCCGGGACAGGGGGCTTACACTGAAGCTTTCTTT.

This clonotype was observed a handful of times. The chain's CDR3 is CASSLAGRTGGPQPQHF. CDR3 nucleotides: TGTGCCAGCAGCTTAGCTGGCCGGACAGGGGGCCCTCAGCCCCAGCATTTT. The J gene is TRBJ1-5, the V gene TRBV7-9; TRBD1 agrees at 11 bases. The CDR3 consists of 17 residues. Per germline, CDR1 SEHNR and CDR2 FQNEAQ (reference sequence). J gave up 6 bases and V 0 bases, and 7 bases lay outside the gene matches.

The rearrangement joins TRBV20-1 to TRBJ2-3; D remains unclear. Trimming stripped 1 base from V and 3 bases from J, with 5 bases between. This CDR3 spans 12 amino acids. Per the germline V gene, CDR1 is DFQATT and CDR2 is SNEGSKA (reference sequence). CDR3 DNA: TGCAGTGCTAGAGGACCAACAGATACGCAGTATTTT. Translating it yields CSARGPTDTQYF.

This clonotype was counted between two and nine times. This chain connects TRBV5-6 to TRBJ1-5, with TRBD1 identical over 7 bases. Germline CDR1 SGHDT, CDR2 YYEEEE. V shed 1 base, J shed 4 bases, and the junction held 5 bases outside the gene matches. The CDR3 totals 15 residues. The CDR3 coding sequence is TGTGCCAGCAGCTTGAGGGCAGGGGGAAATCAGCCCCAGCATTTT. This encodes CASSLRAGGNQPQHF.

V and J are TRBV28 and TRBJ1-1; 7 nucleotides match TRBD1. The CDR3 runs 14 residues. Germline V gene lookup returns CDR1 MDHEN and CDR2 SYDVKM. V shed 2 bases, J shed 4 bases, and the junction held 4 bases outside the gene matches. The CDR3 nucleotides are TGTGCCAGCAGTTTACCAGGGGGAATCACTGAAGCTTTCTTT. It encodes CASSLPGGITEAFF.

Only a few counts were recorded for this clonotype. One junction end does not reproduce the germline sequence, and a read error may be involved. The CDR3 coding sequence is TGTGCTAGCAGCTTAGTGGGACAGATGGGGGAGACCCAGTACTTC. The encoded protein is CASSLVGQMGETQYF. The chain has TRBV7-7 and TRBJ2-5, with 7 bases matching TRBD1. The CDR3 totals 15 residues. Germline values: CDR1 SSHAT, CDR2 FNYEAQ (reference sequence).

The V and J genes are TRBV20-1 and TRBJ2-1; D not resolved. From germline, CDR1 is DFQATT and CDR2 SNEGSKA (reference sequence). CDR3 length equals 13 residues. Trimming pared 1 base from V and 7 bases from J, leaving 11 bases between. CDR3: CSARGPLGNEQFF. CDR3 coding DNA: TGCAGTGCTAGAGGTCCTCTTGGTAATGAGCAGTTCTTC.

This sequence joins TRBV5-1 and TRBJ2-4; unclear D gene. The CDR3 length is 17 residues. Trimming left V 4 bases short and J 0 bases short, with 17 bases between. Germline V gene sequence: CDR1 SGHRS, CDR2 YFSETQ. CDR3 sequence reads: CASSPATTKLAKNIQYF. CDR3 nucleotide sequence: TGCGCCAGCAGCCCAGCTACTACAAAACTAGCCAAAAACATTCAGTACTTC.

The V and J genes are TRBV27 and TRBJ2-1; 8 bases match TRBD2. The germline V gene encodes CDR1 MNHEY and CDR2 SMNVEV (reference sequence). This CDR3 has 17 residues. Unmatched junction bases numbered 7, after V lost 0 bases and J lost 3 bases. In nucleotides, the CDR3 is TGTGCCAGCAGTTTATCGGCCCGAAGCGGGGGCTACAATGAGCAGTTCTTC. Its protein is CASSLSARSGGYNEQFF.

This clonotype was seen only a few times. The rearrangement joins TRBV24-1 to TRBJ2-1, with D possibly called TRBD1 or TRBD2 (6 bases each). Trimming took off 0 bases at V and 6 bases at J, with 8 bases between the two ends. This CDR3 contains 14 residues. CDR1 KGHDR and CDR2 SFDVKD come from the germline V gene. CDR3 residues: CATSDLKGGNEQFF. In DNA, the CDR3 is TGTGCCACCAGTGATTTGAAGGGGGGCAATGAGCAGTTCTTC.

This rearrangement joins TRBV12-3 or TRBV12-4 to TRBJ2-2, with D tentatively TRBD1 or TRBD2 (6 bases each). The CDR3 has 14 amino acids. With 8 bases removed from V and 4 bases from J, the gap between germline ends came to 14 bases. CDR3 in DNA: TGTGCCAGCTCCATAAGGGGGGCCACCGGGGAGCTGTTTTTT. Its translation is CASSIRGATGELFF.

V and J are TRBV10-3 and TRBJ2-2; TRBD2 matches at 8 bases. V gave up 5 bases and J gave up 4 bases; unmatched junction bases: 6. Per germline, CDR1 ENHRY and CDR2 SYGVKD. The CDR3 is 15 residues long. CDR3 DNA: TGTGCCATCAGTCCTTACCGGGAGGGCACCGGGGAGCTGTTTTTT. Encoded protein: CAISPYREGTGELFF.

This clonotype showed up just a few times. The CDR3 spells CASSLNSQGTGELFF. The CDR3 nucleotides are TGTGCCAGCTCACTAAACAGCCAGGGCACCGGGGAGCTGTTTTTT. J is TRBJ2-2 and V is TRBV18, with D possibly TRBD1 on 5 matching bases. The CDR3 spans 15 residues. CDR1 is KGHSH and CDR2 is LQKENI in the germline V gene. The V end was cut by 4 bases, the J end by 4 bases, with 13 bases between.

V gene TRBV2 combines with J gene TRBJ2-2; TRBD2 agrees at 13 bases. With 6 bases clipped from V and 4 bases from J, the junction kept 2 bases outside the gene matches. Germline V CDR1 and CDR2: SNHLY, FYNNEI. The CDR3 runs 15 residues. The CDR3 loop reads CASRRTSGGTGELFF. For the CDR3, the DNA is TGTGCCAGCAGGAGGACTAGCGGGGGCACCGGGGAGCTGTTTTTT.